This T cell receptor (beta chain) appears in the sequencing data of a study of cytomegalovirus exposure and HLA in healthy donors. Overall study results and limits: Segments of the TCR beta V type were, in most cases, productive about 87% or about 30% of the time in an earlier analysis.

As to this clone: What it binds is not known.

The V gene lost 10 bases and the J gene lost 1 base, with 10 bases spanning the gap. Germline V gives CDR1 MNHEY, CDR2 SMNVEV (reference sequence). The CDR3 covers 13 residues. Primers: 60 Vbeta forward and 13 Jbeta reverse. Clones were sequenced by immunoSEQ multiplex PCR, and TCRdb holds only the in-frame ones, with some missing. The data contain about 130,000 clones, roughly 84% of them singletons. The genes are TRBV27 and TRBJ2-2; D unclear. The material sequenced was PBMCs. The receptor was isolated from a boy aged 5-17 years in good health and CMV-seronegative. The CDR3 region has the DNA TGTGCCACCAAAATTAGGAACACCGGGGAGCTGTTTTTT. This codes for CATKIRNTGELFF.